The clone carrying this T cell receptor (beta chain) was recorded a few times. This sample is part of a study of cytomegalovirus exposure and HLA in healthy donors. The table came from immunoSEQ multiplex PCR; TCRdb's copy has only in-frame clones and leaves some out. The sample lists about 160,000 clones; roughly nine tenths were seen once. Deletions cut 0 bases from V and 8 bases from J, with 13 bases between. From germline, CDR1 is GTSNPN and CDR2 SVGIG (reference sequence). This CDR3 is 13 amino acids long. The sequence was collected from a man younger than 35 in good health and CMV-seropositive. The chain links TRBV30 to TRBJ1-2; D gene unclear. Sequenced input: PBMCs. The CDR3 is CAWSVERGGGYTF. As DNA, the CDR3 is TGTGCCTGGAGTGTTGAGCGAGGCGGAGGCTACACCTTC.